This T cell receptor (beta chain) derives from a study of cytotoxic CD8 clonotypes in ibrutinib-treated CLL (dated by TCRdb to the early 2020s). As for the study more broadly: The cohort included around 15 treatment-naive and ten to eleven relapsed/refractory patients; 17 were IGHV unmutated. Cryopreserved peripheral blood mononuclear cells were collected at three points: before therapy, at response, and at either sustained remission or disease progression. Every remission and progressive disease sample was obtained while ibrutinib was still being received by the patients. Longitudinal samples were available for about 30% of the 86 trial participants. Partial responses were observed in approximately 24 patients and complete responses in 2; after a median follow-up of 68 months, remission was maintained in approximately 15 patients and progression was observed in approximately 12. Response samples were obtained after a median of approximately twelve months of treatment, with a range of about 6 to 36 months. On average, each sample had about 250,000 productive templates and 96,000 or so productive rearrangements.

Study-wide conclusions, independent of this receptor: Sampling times were not matched between sustained-remission and progressing patients, and lymph node repertoires were not studied. Baseline clonality was found to be higher than that of age-matched healthy donors and was strongly correlated with circulating CD8+ T-cell counts. Public clonotypes were rare and either contracted or stayed stable during treatment, and the rise in clonality at ibrutinib response reflected the expansion of private clonotypes. Clonality increased at ibrutinib response, stayed stable in sustained remission, and fell back toward baseline at progression.

Points on this clone: It has no known antigen specificity. Per-nucleotide qualities are absent, and no much larger clonotype sits a single base away.

The intended sense of this specimen's time point label: approximately 25 months on ibrutinib. For TCR beta library preparation, 1.5 to 2 micrograms of genomic DNA were extracted from the cryopreserved PBMCs. Longitudinal blood samples from CLL patients receiving ibrutinib monotherapy were subjected to high-throughput TCR beta sequencing. The patients took part in an open-label, single-center phase 2 trial of ibrutinib monotherapy. The germline V and J ends show losses of 3 bases and 7 bases respectively, and no gene match explains 9 bases of the junction. The CDR1 and CDR2 encoded by the germline V gene (reference sequence) are LNHDA and SQIVND. CDR3 length: 16 amino acids, cysteine to phenylalanine. CDR3 DNA only is kept here, 48 bases in frame from base 1. A MiSeq instrument was used for deep resolution sequencing, which targeted depths ranging from 1 in 1 million up to 1 in 200,000 T cells, with coverage averaging 10x for each clonotype. The immunoSEQ hsTCRB Kit was used to generate the TCR beta libraries. The authors' pipeline ran thus. The data were analyzed with ImmunoSEQ Analyzer and ImmunoSEQ Data Assistant, and V, D and J gene assignments followed IMGT definitions. Clonality, with values ranging from 0 to 1, was calculated as one minus the normalized Shannon entropy of productive rearrangement frequencies. Only overrepresented clonotypes making up at least 0.05% of the repertoire of each patient were included in the public clonotype analysis. Fewer than 15 age-matched healthy donor repertoires from immuneACCESS served as clonality controls. This immuneACCESS table, as held by TCRdb, lists in-frame sequences with V and J called but not all clones. Of the missing ones, under half trace to an unresolved V gene in checked studies; the others have no known cause. V, J and clone size reflect that table, while D and trimming were determined from the DNA. Present in this sample are approximately 200,000 clones, over 60% of which were seen just once. 13% of the sample is held by the ten biggest clonotypes.

Here the sequenced sample was PBMCs, taken after 24 months of ibrutinib treatment. The rearranged segments are TRBV19 and TRBJ2-2, with 9 bases aligning to TRBD2. The clonotype was recovered from a human donor with chronic lymphocytic leukemia. In nucleotides, the sequence is TGTGCCAGTAGTATCTGGTTCGCGGGAGGGTTCGGGGAGCTGTTTTTT. Its amino acids are CASSIWFAGGFGELFF. Reference TRBV19 and TRBJ2-2 proteins supply the regions before and after the CDR3; the full variable domain is: DGGITQSPKYLFRKEGQNVTLSCEQNLNHDAMYWYRQDPGQGLRLIYYSQIVNDFQKGDIAEGYSVSREKKESFPLTVTSAQKNPTAFYLCASSIWFAGGFGELFFGEGSRLTVL.